This TCR beta chain was profiled in a study of cytomegalovirus exposure and HLA in healthy donors. Overall study findings and caveats: In a later analysis, a missense DCLRE1C variant was linked to TCR beta V- and J-gene trimming. Both high specificity and high sensitivity reportedly marked the classifier's diagnosis of cytomegalovirus status. In vitro experiments confirmed that three CMV-associated chains were specific for CMV antigens.

Points on this clone: Its matching antigen is unknown.

The PCR contained 60 Vbeta and 13 Jbeta primers. Sequencing was performed with immunoSEQ multiplex PCR; in TCRdb, only in-frame clones are kept and a portion is missing. The profile shows 75,000 to 90,000 clones, over 75% of them singletons. CDR3 length: 15 amino acids. Germline loops: CDR1 MNHEY, CDR2 SMNVEV (reference sequence). V gave up 7 bases and J gave up 5 bases, with 20 bases separating them. The source material was PBMCs. The V and J genes are TRBV27 and TRBJ2-5; TRBD1 might be the D (5 bases). This TCR was recovered from a man aged 45-65 years in good health and CMV-seronegative. The CDR3 DNA reads TGTGCCAGCACCAGCATGGGTTCGGACACGGAGACCCAGTACTTC. Translated: CASTSMGSDTETQYF.